These T cell receptor beta chains were read from a single sample in a study of shared clonotypes between healthy human individuals. The assay was immunoSEQ multiplex PCR, and TCRdb's table has in-frame clones only and misses some. The table has some 530,000 clones, 70% to 80% seen once. The specimen was PBMCs. The receptors stem from a woman in her thirties or forties in good health. Some clones in this sample may be carry-over from other donors' samples. Both conserved end residues are part of each CDR3. Each record gives: clone size, D gene, V gene, CDR3 length, J gene, CDR3 protein, CDR3 DNA. A D gene is named only where the DNA matches it firmly. Rows give clone size only sometimes, using once, few, many, or a class for an expanded clone.

size: -
D: -
V: TRBV6-5
length: 13
J: TRBJ2-3
CDR3: CASSYGPSQPQYF
DNA: TGTGCCAGCAGTTACGGGCCTAGCCAGCCGCAGTATTTT

size: -
D: -
V: TRBV6-1
length: 13
J: TRBJ1-1
CDR3: CASSARGNTEAFF
DNA: TGTGCCAGCAGTGCAAGGGGGAACACTGAAGCTTTCTTT

size: -
D: -
V: TRBV5-1
length: 13
J: TRBJ2-1
CDR3: CASREGAYNEQFF
DNA: TGCGCCAGCAGGGAGGGGGCCTACAATGAGCAGTTCTTC

size: once
D: -
V: TRBV28
length: 15
J: TRBJ1-1
CDR3: CASSPPVGMNTEAFF
DNA: TGTGCCAGCAGTCCGCCCGTTGGAATGAACACTGAAGCTTTCTTT

size: -
D: -
V: TRBV7-9
length: 13
J: TRBJ2-7
CDR3: CASSLAFEGEQYF
DNA: TGTGCCAGCAGCTTAGCATTCGAGGGCGAGCAGTACTTC

size: -
D: TRBD2
V: TRBV7-9
length: 18
J: TRBJ2-2
CDR3: CASSPVAGPPPNTGELFF
DNA: TGTGCCAGCAGCCCAGTAGCGGGGCCCCCCCCCAACACCGGGGAGCTGTTTTTT

size: -
D: TRBD2
V: TRBV10-3
length: 15
J: TRBJ2-7
CDR3: CAISGILAEHYEQYF
DNA: TGTGCCATCAGTGGTATCCTAGCGGAACACTACGAGCAGTACTTC

size: -
D: -
V: TRBV6-5
length: 13
J: TRBJ1-3
CDR3: CASRVPHGNTIYF
DNA: TGTGCCAGCAGAGTGCCCCACGGAAACACCATATATTTT

size: -
D: TRBD1
V: TRBV6-5
length: 15
J: TRBJ2-2
CDR3: CASSSGTDNTGELFF
DNA: TGTGCCAGCAGCTCCGGGACAGACAACACCGGGGAGCTGTTTTTT

size: -
D: TRBD2
V: TRBV9
length: 14
J: TRBJ2-1
CDR3: CASSLASGNNEQFF
DNA: TGTGCCAGCAGTTTAGCTAGCGGAAACAATGAGCAGTTCTTC

size: -
D: -
V: TRBV2
length: 14
J: TRBJ1-1
CDR3: CASSEPGANTEAFF
DNA: TGTGCCAGCAGTGAACCAGGGGCTAACACTGAAGCTTTCTTT

size: -
D: TRBD2
V: TRBV7-9
length: 15
J: TRBJ2-7
CDR3: CASTPVTSGLFEQYF
DNA: TGTGCCAGCACCCCTGTGACTAGCGGGCTGTTCGAGCAGTACTTC

size: -
D: TRBD2
V: TRBV28
length: 14
J: TRBJ2-7
CDR3: CASSYLAGGSEQYF
DNA: TGTGCCAGCAGTTATCTAGCGGGAGGTAGCGAGCAGTACTTC

size: -
D: -
V: TRBV7-3
length: 13
J: TRBJ1-1
CDR3: CASSLNRDTEAFF
DNA: TGTGCCAGCAGCTTGAACAGGGACACTGAAGCTTTCTTT

size: many
D: TRBD1
V: TRBV27
length: 15
J: TRBJ1-2
CDR3: CASSLSQGVGYGYTF
DNA: TGTGCCAGCAGTTTATCGCAGGGGGTGGGCTATGGCTACACCTTC

size: once
D: -
V: TRBV7-2
length: 15
J: TRBJ2-5
CDR3: CASSPNRGSQETQYF
DNA: TGTGCCAGCAGCCCCAATCGGGGCAGCCAAGAGACCCAGTACTTC

size: few
D: -
V: TRBV11-2
length: 16
J: TRBJ2-2
CDR3: CASSFHPGTNTGELFF
DNA: TGTGCCAGCAGCTTTCACCCAGGGACGAACACCGGGGAGCTGTTTTTT

size: few
D: -
V: TRBV4-1
length: 16
J: TRBJ1-5
CDR3: CASRGTPFTPDQPQHF
DNA: TGCGCCAGCCGAGGGACTCCTTTCACTCCCGATCAGCCCCAGCATTTT

size: -
D: -
V: TRBV5-1
length: 15
J: TRBJ2-2
CDR3: CASSLEPGATGELFF
DNA: TGCGCCAGCAGCTTGGAACCAGGGGCTACCGGGGAGCTGTTTTTT

size: -
D: -
V: TRBV7-2
length: 14
J: TRBJ2-7
CDR3: CASSPGPGRYEQYF
DNA: TGTGCCAGCAGCCCAGGACCGGGCCGCTACGAGCAGTACTTC

size: -
D: -
V: TRBV6-5
length: 14
J: TRBJ2-7
CDR3: CASSYDEQYYEQYF
DNA: TGTGCCAGCAGTTACGACGAGCAGTACTACGAGCAGTACTTC

size: -
D: -
V: TRBV6-1
length: 15
J: TRBJ2-1
CDR3: CASFRQPYTYNEQFF
DNA: TGTGCCAGCTTTAGGCAGCCTTACACCTACAATGAGCAGTTCTTC

size: -
D: TRBD1
V: TRBV5-4
length: 14
J: TRBJ1-2
CDR3: CASSLGDRDYGYTF
DNA: TGTGCCAGCAGCTTGGGAGACAGGGACTATGGCTACACCTTC

size: -
D: TRBD2
V: TRBV11-1
length: 14
J: TRBJ2-3
CDR3: CASSPREGRDTQYF
DNA: TGTGCCAGCAGCCCCCGGGAGGGGCGAGATACGCAGTATTTT

size: few
D: -
V: TRBV28
length: 13
J: TRBJ2-1
CDR3: CASSFASYNEQFF
DNA: TGTGCCAGCAGCTTCGCCTCCTACAATGAGCAGTTCTTC

size: -
D: TRBD2
V: TRBV6-1
length: 14
J: TRBJ2-3
CDR3: CASSSSGSTDTQYF
DNA: TGTGCCAGCAGTTCTAGCGGGAGCACAGATACGCAGTATTTT

size: -
D: -
V: TRBV25-1
length: 13
J: TRBJ2-7
CDR3: CASGRAFSYEQYF
DNA: TGTGCCAGCGGTAGGGCGTTCTCCTACGAGCAGTACTTC

size: -
D: TRBD2
V: TRBV5-4
length: 18
J: TRBJ2-2
CDR3: CASSNGLAGMGGTGELFF
DNA: TGTGCCAGCAGCAATGGACTAGCGGGAATGGGAGGAACCGGGGAGCTGTTTTTT

size: -
D: -
V: TRBV4-3
length: 15
J: TRBJ1-1
CDR3: CASSQDRRGGTEAFF
DNA: TGCGCCAGCAGCCAAGATCGGCGGGGGGGCACTGAAGCTTTCTTT

size: -
D: -
V: TRBV20-1
length: 11
J: TRBJ2-7
CDR3: CSAPTVYEQYF
DNA: TGCAGTGCTCCGACGGTCTACGAGCAGTACTTC

size: -
D: -
V: TRBV6-5
length: 11
J: TRBJ1-3
CDR3: CASGSGNTIYF
DNA: TGTGCCAGCGGCTCTGGAAACACCATATATTTT

size: -
D: -
V: TRBV18
length: 14
J: TRBJ2-5
CDR3: CASSPNRDQETQYF
DNA: TGTGCCAGCTCACCCAACAGGGATCAAGAGACCCAGTACTTC

size: -
D: TRBD2
V: TRBV6-1
length: 13
J: TRBJ2-5
CDR3: CASRLAGQETQYF
DNA: TGTGCCAGCAGGTTAGCGGGACAAGAGACCCAGTACTTC

size: -
D: -
V: TRBV28
length: 14
J: TRBJ2-1
CDR3: CASSVPGRVLGQFF
DNA: TGTGCCAGCAGTGTCCCGGGACGAGTGCTTGGGCAGTTCTTC

size: -
D: TRBD1
V: TRBV25-1
length: 17
J: TRBJ2-3
CDR3: CASSESKTGLLTDTQYF
DNA: TGTGCCAGCAGTGAATCCAAGACAGGGCTCCTCACAGATACGCAGTATTTT

size: -
D: -
V: TRBV15
length: 12
J: TRBJ2-7
CDR3: CATSPTAYEQYF
DNA: TGTGCCACCAGCCCTACCGCCTACGAGCAGTACTTC

size: -
D: TRBD1
V: TRBV18
length: 15
J: TRBJ1-1
CDR3: CASSPRTGWNTEAFF
DNA: TGTGCCAGCTCACCTCGGACAGGGTGGAACACTGAAGCTTTCTTT

size: -
D: TRBD1
V: TRBV5-4
length: 16
J: TRBJ1-2
CDR3: CASTPDSGGAGYGYTF
DNA: TGCGCCAGCACCCCCGATTCAGGGGGCGCGGGCTATGGCTACACCTTC

size: many
D: -
V: TRBV5-1
length: 15
J: TRBJ2-2
CDR3: CASSPDRTNTGELFF
DNA: TGCGCCAGCAGCCCCGACAGGACTAACACCGGGGAGCTGTTTTTT

size: -
D: -
V: TRBV7-2
length: 16
J: TRBJ1-4
CDR3: CASSPEGHSGNEKLFF
DNA: TGTGCCAGCAGCCCCGAAGGCCACTCGGGGAATGAAAAACTGTTTTTT

size: -
D: -
V: TRBV27
length: 15
J: TRBJ2-2
CDR3: CASSLHRAPTGELFF
DNA: TGTGCCAGCAGTTTACACAGGGCACCCACCGGGGAGCTGTTTTTT

size: few
D: -
V: TRBV4-1
length: 14
J: TRBJ1-2
CDR3: CASSQDRNNYGYTF
DNA: TGCGCCAGCAGCCAAGATCGGAACAACTATGGCTACACCTTC

size: many
D: TRBD1
V: TRBV29-1
length: 14
J: TRBJ2-7
CDR3: CSVQRGQGAYEQYF
DNA: TGCAGCGTCCAGAGGGGACAGGGGGCCTACGAGCAGTACTTC

size: -
D: -
V: TRBV29-1
length: 14
J: TRBJ2-3
CDR3: CSVAKATSTDTQYF
DNA: TGCAGCGTTGCCAAGGCGACTAGCACAGATACGCAGTATTTT

size: -
D: TRBD2
V: TRBV18
length: 15
J: TRBJ2-5
CDR3: CASSPNREGRVTQYF
DNA: TGTGCCAGCTCACCAAACCGGGAGGGCCGGGTGACCCAGTACTTC

size: -
D: TRBD1
V: TRBV10-2
length: 14
J: TRBJ1-2
CDR3: CASRGTGVVHGYTF
DNA: TGCGCCAGCAGGGGGACAGGGGTCGTCCATGGCTACACCTTC

size: -
D: TRBD2
V: TRBV14
length: 14
J: TRBJ2-5
CDR3: CASSPSLAGETQYF
DNA: TGTGCCAGCAGCCCGAGCCTAGCGGGAGAGACCCAGTACTTC

size: many
D: -
V: TRBV30
length: 9
J: TRBJ2-7
CDR3: CAFRGVQYF
DNA: TGTGCCTTCCGTGGTGTGCAGTACTTC

size: -
D: -
V: TRBV5-8
length: 13
J: TRBJ1-5
CDR3: CASSFWDNQPQHF
DNA: TGTGCCAGCAGTTTCTGGGACAATCAGCCCCAGCATTTT

size: -
D: -
V: TRBV28
length: 17
J: TRBJ2-6
CDR3: CASSPSSLGAGANVLTF
DNA: TGTGCCAGCAGTCCCTCCTCCCTAGGGGCTGGGGCCAACGTCCTGACTTTC

size: -
D: TRBD1
V: TRBV7-2
length: 13
J: TRBJ1-5
CDR3: CASSATGNQPQHF
DNA: TGTGCCAGCAGCGCGACAGGGAATCAGCCCCAGCATTTT

size: -
D: -
V: TRBV6-1
length: 14
J: TRBJ2-5
CDR3: CASSEDQVQETQYF
DNA: TGTGCCAGCAGTGAAGACCAGGTTCAAGAGACCCAGTACTTC

size: -
D: TRBD1
V: TRBV7-9
length: 15
J: TRBJ1-2
CDR3: CASSFLPGQDYGYTF
DNA: TGTGCCAGCAGCTTCCTCCCGGGACAGGACTATGGCTACACCTTC

size: once
D: TRBD2
V: TRBV11-2
length: 16
J: TRBJ2-3
CDR3: CASSTRLAGGADTQYF
DNA: TGTGCCAGCAGCACCCGACTAGCGGGAGGGGCAGATACGCAGTATTTT

size: -
D: -
V: TRBV7-3
length: 16
J: TRBJ2-7
CDR3: CASSLRADGASYEQYF
DNA: TGTGCCAGCAGCTTACGGGCAGACGGAGCATCCTACGAGCAGTACTTC

size: once
D: -
V: TRBV10-2
length: 11
J: TRBJ2-1
CDR3: CASVNSNGQFF
DNA: TGCGCCAGCGTAAACTCCAATGGTCAGTTCTTC

size: -
D: TRBD1
V: TRBV7-2
length: 16
J: TRBJ2-2
CDR3: CASSIRTGWDTGELFF
DNA: TGTGCCAGCAGCATAAGGACAGGGTGGGACACCGGGGAGCTGTTTTTT

size: -
D: -
V: TRBV4-2
length: 15
J: TRBJ2-2
CDR3: CASSFSRANTGELFF
DNA: TGTGCCAGCAGCTTTTCCAGAGCGAACACCGGGGAGCTGTTTTTT